The 17 T cell receptor beta chains below were found in one sample sequenced in a study of T-cell memory formation after mild COVID-19. TCRdb reprocessed the 5' RACE reads via MiXCR and lists one record per CDR3 protein. The sample shows about 130,000 distinct CDR3 sequences, around a sixth of them seen only once. The sample taken for sequencing was PBMCs or a T cell subset sorted from them (not recorded which). These receptors were collected from an adult woman who had mild COVID-19 (a few samples of this study predate the infection). Cell type and time point are not known.

J is TRBJ2-1 and V is TRBV3-1; 7 bases are a match to TRBD2. This CDR3 comprises 14 residues. CDR1 is LGHDT and CDR2 is YNNKEL in the germline V gene (reference sequence). V lost 4 bases to trimming and J lost 8 bases; unmatched junction nucleotides: 8. The CDR3 DNA is TGTGCCAGCAGCCTACGGACTAGTGTCTATGAGCAGTTCTTC. Amino acids: CASSLRTSVYEQFF.

This chain uses TRBV2 with TRBJ2-5; D unresolved. Germline-derived CDR1 and CDR2 are SNHLY and FYNNEI. Trimming cost V 0 bases and J 5 bases, with 13 bases left between them. The CDR3 runs 15 residues. Here the CDR3 DNA reads TGTGCCAGCAGTGAAGCTGGCAGGATAGGGGAGACCCAGTACTTC. It encodes CASSEAGRIGETQYF.

This clonotype showed up just a few times. The rearrangement links TRBV12-3 or TRBV12-4 to TRBJ1-1; 7 bases are a match to TRBD1. The trim removed 6 bases at V and 4 bases at J, leaving 8 bases unmatched. The CDR3 has 14 residues. As DNA, the CDR3 is TGTGCCAGCAGCCTCAGGGGGTCGGGCACTGAAGCTTTCTTT. Translation gives CASSLRGSGTEAFF.

In its sample, this clonotype was seen a few times. The chain has TRBV5-1 and TRBJ2-7; TRBD1 matches 7 bases. The CDR3 runs 15 residues. Germline CDR1 SGHRS, CDR2 YFSETQ. Trimming cost V 4 bases and J 1 base; bases outside gene matches: 8. The CDR3 here is CASSPGDSRSYEQYF. For the CDR3, the DNA is TGCGCCAGCAGCCCAGGGGACAGTCGATCCTACGAGCAGTACTTC.

This clonotype has a handful of counts. The rearrangement links TRBV5-5 to TRBJ2-1, with 9 bases that match TRBD1. Trimming removed 4 bases from V and 1 base from J; junction bases left unmatched: 6. The CDR3 extends over 16 amino acids. In germline, CDR1 is SGHKS, CDR2 YYEKEE (reference sequence). CDR3 sequence: CASSPETGGSYNEQFF. CDR3 sequence (DNA): TGTGCCAGCAGCCCAGAGACAGGGGGTTCCTACAATGAGCAGTTCTTC.

V and J are TRBV2 and TRBJ1-2; D gene unclear. Germline loops: CDR1 SNHLY, CDR2 FYNNEI. V was pared by 7 bases and J by 4 bases, with 19 bases between. The CDR3 has 15 amino acids. This CDR3 reads CASTTPPERIYGYTF. CDR3 nucleotides: TGTGCCAGCACCACCCCACCGGAAAGGATCTATGGCTACACCTTC.

The chain is built from TRBV6-5 and TRBJ2-7; D unresolved. The CDR3 consists of 12 residues. Trimming stripped 6 bases from V and 1 base from J, with 7 bases between. Germline assignment: CDR1 MNHEY and CDR2 SVGAGI. The CDR3 spells CASRDGSYEQYF. The CDR3 coding sequence is TGTGCCAGCAGGGACGGATCCTACGAGCAGTACTTC.

This clonotype was observed a few times. The CDR3 sequence is CSARGGLAGRAGELFF. CDR3 coding DNA: TGCAGTGCTAGAGGAGGGTTAGCGGGACGTGCCGGGGAGCTGTTTTTT. This chain connects TRBV20-1 to TRBJ2-2; 8 bases line up with TRBD2. Germline CDR1 DFQATT, CDR2 SNEGSKA (reference sequence). The CDR3 contains 16 residues. V dropped 1 base and J dropped 6; count of bases not matched to a gene: 10.

This clonotype appeared many times. The rearrangement uses TRBV5-1 and TRBJ2-1, with 7 bases that match TRBD2. CDR3 length equals 13 residues. After removal of 4 bases from V and 10 bases from J, the junction contained 8 bases not matched to a gene. From germline, CDR1 is SGHRS and CDR2 YFSETQ. CDR3 residues: CASSPGLVEEQFF. In DNA form, the CDR3 reads TGCGCCAGCAGCCCTGGACTAGTCGAGGAGCAGTTCTTC.

V gene TRBV5-6 combines with J gene TRBJ1-2; the match to TRBD1 covers 9 bases. V was pared by 4 bases and J by 2 bases, with 3 bases of the junction left unmatched. The CDR3 loop spans 14 amino acids. Germline values: CDR1 SGHDT, CDR2 YYEEEE. CDR3 sequence (DNA): TGTGCCAGCAGCGGTGGACAGGGGAACTATGGCTACACCTTC. Translating gives CASSGGQGNYGYTF.

The rearrangement joins TRBV27 to TRBJ1-1; D is unresolved. Trimming cost V 3 bases and J 4 bases, with 9 bases left between them. Per germline, CDR1 MNHEY and CDR2 SMNVEV (reference sequence). The CDR3 sequence is 13 residues long. The CDR3 loop is CASSFDHRTEAFF. CDR3 DNA: TGTGCCAGCAGTTTTGACCACCGCACTGAAGCTTTCTTT.

There are a few counts of this clonotype. V and J are TRBV12-5 and TRBJ2-1, with 8 nucleotides matching TRBD1. J gave up 1 base and V 3 bases, and 5 bases lay outside the gene matches. CDR1 is LGHNT, CDR2 FRNRAP, per germline. The length of the CDR3 is 16 residues. This chain's CDR3 is CASGLQGDISYNEQFF. The CDR3 DNA is TGTGCTAGTGGTTTACAGGGGGACATTTCCTACAATGAGCAGTTCTTC. Based on the CDR3 plus reference TRBV12-5 and TRBJ2-1, the full variable domain is DARVTQTPRHKVTEMGQEVTMRCQPILGHNTVFWYRQTMMQGLELLAYFRNRAPLDDSGMPKDRFSAEMPDATLATLKIQPSEPRDSAVYFCASGLQGDISYNEQFFGPGTRLTVL.

This clonotype was seen at least ten times. This chain connects TRBV20-1 to TRBJ2-1; TRBD2 agrees at 7 bases. Germline V gene sequence: CDR1 DFQATT, CDR2 SNEGSKA (reference sequence). After removal of 1 base from V and 4 bases from J, the junction contained 10 bases not matched to a gene. This CDR3 is 16 amino acids long. The CDR3 DNA reads as TGCAGTGCTAGAGTCGCGGGAGTTCGAAGATACAATGAGCAGTTCTTC. It specifies CSARVAGVRRYNEQFF.

This chain connects TRBV6-2 or TRBV6-3 to TRBJ1-1; D gene uncertain. This CDR3 is 15 amino acids long. Germline CDR1 and CDR2: MNHEY and SVGEGT. With 2 bases removed from V and 2 bases from J, the gap between germline ends came to 12 bases. The CDR3 reads CASSYRWQANTEAFF. The CDR3 DNA reads TGTGCCAGCAGTTACCGGTGGCAGGCAAACACTGAAGCTTTCTTT.

There are a few counts of this clonotype. V is TRBV7-2 and J is TRBJ1-1; 7 bases align to TRBD1. Looked up from germline, CDR1 is SGHTA and CDR2 is FQGNSA. V trimming: 5 bases; J trimming: 1 base; junction bases outside the gene matches: 4. The CDR3 runs to 14 residues. CDR3 sequence (DNA): TGTGCCAGCAGCCGACAGGGCGGGAACACTGAAGCTTTCTTT. Protein product: CASSRQGGNTEAFF. The variable domain in full, with the rest retrieved from reference TRBV7-2 and TRBJ1-1, is GAGVSQSPSNKVTEKGKDVELRCDPISGHTALYWYRQSLGQGLEFLIYFQGNSAPDKSGLPSDRFSAERTGGSVSTLTIQRTQQEDSAVYLCASSRQGGNTEAFFGQGTRLTVV.

In its sample, this clonotype was seen a few times. The chain combines TRBV15 with TRBJ2-3, with 12 bases identical to TRBD2. The CDR3 is 17 residues long. Germline-derived CDR1 and CDR2 are LNHNV and YYDKDF (reference sequence). V lost 0 bases to trimming and J lost 2 bases; unmatched junction nucleotides: 3. CDR3 DNA: TGTGCCACCAGCAGAGAAGCTAGCGGGGGGGTCACAGATACGCAGTATTTT. Translation: CATSREASGGVTDTQYF.

The chain is built from TRBV15 and TRBJ1-5, with D possibly matching TRBD1 (6 bases). V dropped 0 bases and J dropped 2 bases, with 17 bases sitting between them. Germline V gene lookup returns CDR1 LNHNV and CDR2 YYDKDF (reference sequence). The CDR3 sequence is 18 residues long. The CDR3 spells CATSRDQWYEGGNQPQHF. CDR3 nucleotides: TGTGCCACCAGCAGAGATCAATGGTATGAGGGGGGCAATCAGCCCCAGCATTTT.